Each of the 5 T cell receptor beta chains below was sequenced from the same sample in a study of T cell responses to AZD1222 COVID-19 vaccine. This table comes from immunoSEQ multiplex PCR, and its TCRdb copy is limited to in-frame clones, with some not included. The table has 150,000 or so clones, 92% seen once. This sample comprised peripheral blood, obtained 28 days after the second AZD1222 dose. These receptors all stem from an adult who received the AZD1222 COVID-19 vaccine.

V usage is TRBV19 and J usage is TRBJ1-1, with D possibly TRBD1 on 5 matching bases. Germline V gene sequence: CDR1 LNHDA, CDR2 SQIVND (reference sequence). This CDR3 comprises 12 residues. The germline V and J ends were trimmed by 3 bases and 3 bases, with 5 bases remaining between them. The CDR3 DNA is TGTGCCAGTAGTATGGGGGACACTGAAGCTTTCTTT. Translating gives CASSMGDTEAFF.

There are a few counts of this clone. The chain couples TRBV5-5 to TRBJ1-5, with D unresolved. The CDR3 consists of 14 residues. Germline V CDR1 and CDR2: SGHKS, YYEKEE (reference sequence). Trimming pared 4 bases from V and 0 bases from J, leaving 8 bases between. The CDR3 loop is CASSPLYSNQPQHF. CDR3 in DNA: TGTGCCAGCAGCCCCCTCTATAGCAATCAGCCCCAGCATTTT. Looking up the rest from reference TRBV5-5 and TRBJ1-5 gives the full variable domain: DAGVTQSPTHLIKTRGQQVTLRCSPISGHKSVSWYQQVLGQGPQFIFQYYEKEERGRGNFPDRFSARQFPNYSSELNVNALLLGDSALYLCASSPLYSNQPQHFGDGTRLSIL.

This chain uses TRBV19 with TRBJ1-5; 10 nucleotides match TRBD1. Per the germline V gene, CDR1 is LNHDA and CDR2 is SQIVND (reference sequence). CDR3 length: 16 amino acids. V gave up 3 bases and J gave up 2 bases; unmatched junction bases: 4. The CDR3 DNA reads as TGTGCCAGTAGTATTTTCGGGACAGGGGGCAATCAGCCCCAGCATTTT. As protein: CASSIFGTGGNQPQHF.

This rearrangement joins TRBV10-2 to TRBJ2-5; no firm D call. V lost 2 bases and J 1 base, leaving 2 bases between the germline ends. This CDR3 region has 12 residues. The germline CDR1 and CDR2 sequences are WSHSY and SAAADI. The DNA of the CDR3 is TGCGCCAGCAGTGAGAGCCAAGAGACCCAGTACTTC. Translated: CASSESQETQYF.

This rearrangement joins TRBV5-6 to TRBJ1-1, with 7 bases that match TRBD1. CDR1 is SGHDT, CDR2 YYEEEE, per germline. CDR3 size: 15 residues. The junction had 4 bases not matched to a gene; V was cut back by 1 base and J by 1 base. The CDR3 sequence: CASSLITGANTEAFF. CDR3 nucleotide sequence: TGTGCCAGCAGCTTGATTACAGGGGCGAACACTGAAGCTTTCTTT.